The next 25 T cell receptor beta chains were all read from a single sample in a study. The table came from immunoSEQ multiplex PCR; TCRdb's copy has only in-frame clones and leaves some out. Altogether about 68,000 clones are present, 93% being singletons, with the ten largest covering 4% to 5%. Sequenced input: PBMCs. These receptors all come from a man aged 40-55 years with rheumatoid arthritis.

V gene TRBV19 combines with J gene TRBJ1-5; no clear D gene. The CDR3 covers 13 residues. Germline V gene data show CDR1 as LNHDA and CDR2 as SQIVND (reference sequence). V was trimmed by 3 bases and J by 4 bases, leaving 7 bases between them. Written as DNA, the CDR3 is TGTGCCAGTAGTATTTCCGGGAATCAGCCCCAGCATTTT. As protein: CASSISGNQPQHF.

J is TRBJ1-5 and V is TRBV27; D call uncertain. The V gene lost 4 bases and the J gene lost 0 bases, with 7 bases spanning the gap. This CDR3 region has 14 residues. Per germline, CDR1 MNHEY and CDR2 SMNVEV (reference sequence). For the CDR3, the DNA is TGTGCCAGCAGTTCAGAAATTAGCAATCAGCCCCAGCATTTT. Encoded protein: CASSSEISNQPQHF.

The rearrangement links TRBV28 to TRBJ1-1; 9 nucleotides agree with TRBD1. Germline-derived CDR1 and CDR2 are MDHEN and SYDVKM. V lost 4 bases, J lost 0 bases, and 9 bases stayed unmatched. This CDR3 comprises 17 residues. The CDR3 loop is CASSSTGGGGMNTEAFF. The CDR3 bases are TGTGCCAGCAGTTCTACAGGGGGCGGGGGTATGAACACTGAAGCTTTCTTT.

This sequence joins TRBV15 and TRBJ1-3; no clear D. Germline CDR1 reads LNHNV; CDR2 reads YYDKDF (reference sequence). The V gene lost 4 bases and the J gene lost 0 bases, with 10 bases spanning the gap. The CDR3 runs 15 residues. The DNA of the CDR3 is TGTGCCACCAGCACCCCGCAGGTCTCTGGAAACACCATATATTTT. It codes for CATSTPQVSGNTIYF.

The chain recombines TRBV13 with TRBJ1-6; TRBD1 is a possible D gene (6 bases). Looked up from germline, CDR1 is PRHDT and CDR2 is FYEKMQ (reference sequence). V was trimmed by 6 bases and J by 8 bases, leaving 17 bases between them. The CDR3 has 15 residues. Here the CDR3 DNA reads TGTGCCAGCAGGGTAGCGGAGGGGGTTTATTCACCCCTCCACTTT. Protein: CASRVAEGVYSPLHF.

The chain is built from TRBV28 and TRBJ2-5, with unresolved D. The CDR3 contains 13 residues. Trimming shortened V by 7 bases and J by 5 bases, and 14 bases separated the two germline ends. Germline assignment: CDR1 MDHEN and CDR2 SYDVKM. DNA for the CDR3: TGTGCCAGCACCGTGGGTGTCTACGAGACCCAGTACTTC. Translating gives CASTVGVYETQYF.

The chain combines TRBV3-1 (or the pseudogene TRBV3-2) with TRBJ1-1; no reliable D call. Germline CDR1 is LGHDT and CDR2 is YNNKEL (reference sequence). V shed 2 bases and J shed 4 bases, with 5 bases lying between them. The length of the CDR3 is 12 residues. DNA for the CDR3: TGTGCCAGCAGCCAACAAGGCACTGAAGCTTTCTTT. As protein: CASSQQGTEAFF.

The genes are TRBV12-3 or TRBV12-4 and TRBJ2-7; D gene ambiguous. The CDR3 runs to 13 residues. Trimming pared 3 bases from V and 6 bases from J, leaving 12 bases between. The CDR3 bases are TGTGCCAGCAGTTTGAAGGCCACTGGCGAGCAGTACTTC. Protein sequence: CASSLKATGEQYF.

CDR3 nucleotides: TGTGCCAGTAGTGCCGCCGGGGGGGCCTCCTACGAGCAGTACTTC. Translation: CASSAAGGASYEQYF. This chain joins TRBV19 and TRBJ2-7, with 8 bases fitting TRBD2. CDR3 length equals 15 residues. Trimming took 5 bases from V and 0 from J; bases not matched to a gene: 6. Germline V gene lookup returns CDR1 LNHDA and CDR2 SQIVND (reference sequence).

This chain uses TRBV5-6 with TRBJ2-5; 9 positions match TRBD2. The CDR3 runs to 18 residues. J was trimmed by 2 bases and V by 2 bases; bases with no gene match: 13. Germline CDR1 and CDR2: SGHDT and YYEEEE. CDR3 coding DNA: TGTGCCAGCAGCTTCGGGATAGCGGGGGTAAGGGAACAAGAGACCCAGTACTTC. This encodes CASSFGIAGVREQETQYF.

The rearrangement links TRBV28 to TRBJ1-5; maybe TRBD1 (6 bases). Germline V gene sequence: CDR1 MDHEN, CDR2 SYDVKM. The CDR3 covers 15 residues. Deletions cut 5 bases from V and 5 bases from J, with 16 bases between. The CDR3 bases are TGTGCCAGCAGTCTAGGGGGTGATGGATATCAGCCCCAGCATTTT. Encoded protein: CASSLGGDGYQPQHF.

The chain combines TRBV6-1 with TRBJ2-7; 7 nucleotides match TRBD1. Trimming at V came to 1 base and at J to 12 bases, leaving 6 bases not matched to a gene. The CDR3 is 12 residues long. CDR1 is MNHNS and CDR2 is SASEGT in the germline V gene. The CDR3 DNA reads as TGTGCCAGCAGTGAAGGGGGACAGAAACTGTACTTC. Translating gives CASSEGGQKLYF.

This chain joins TRBV28 and TRBJ1-1; D gene ambiguous. Trimming left V 6 bases short and J 7 bases short, with 9 bases between. This CDR3 has 11 residues. Germline V gives CDR1 MDHEN, CDR2 SYDVKM. The CDR3 DNA reads as TGTGCCAGCAGAACAACAGTTGAAGCTTTCTTT. Encoded protein: CASRTTVEAFF.

The genes are TRBV9 and TRBJ2-2, with 11 bases identical to TRBD2. CDR3 length equals 16 residues. CDR1 and CDR2 from the germline V gene are SGDLS and YYNGEE. V was pared by 4 bases and J by 6 bases, with 8 bases of the junction left unmatched. The CDR3 DNA sequence: TGTGCCAGCAGCTCCCCGACTAGCGGGGTTTCCGGGGAGCTGTTTTTT. Translating gives CASSSPTSGVSGELFF.

The V and J genes are TRBV7-9 and TRBJ1-2, with 8 bases identical to TRBD1. Germline loops: CDR1 SEHNR, CDR2 FQNEAQ (reference sequence). V shed 4 bases, J shed 8 bases, and the junction held 6 bases outside the gene matches. There are 13 residues in the CDR3. CDR3 nucleotides: TGTGCCAGCAGCTGGACAGGGCGCGAAGGCTACACCTTC. As protein: CASSWTGREGYTF. Together with reference TRBV7-9 and TRBJ1-2, the CDR3 gives the full variable domain: DTGVSQNPRHKITKRGQNVTFRCDPISEHNRLYWYRQTLGQGPEFLTYFQNEAQLEKSRLLSDRFSAERPKGSFSTLEIQRTEQGDSAMYLCASSWTGREGYTFGSGTRLTVV.

J is TRBJ2-7 and V is TRBV5-1, with 10 bases aligning to TRBD2. CDR3 size: 15 residues. Germline V gene data show CDR1 as SGHRS and CDR2 as YFSETQ. Losses at the gene ends were 1 base for V and 0 bases for J; bases not matched to a gene: 1. As DNA, the CDR3 is TGCGCCAGCAGCTTGACTAGCGGGGTCTCCTACGAGCAGTACTTC. Translating it yields CASSLTSGVSYEQYF.

This rearrangement joins TRBV20-1 to TRBJ1-2, with D hard to call. Per the germline V gene, CDR1 is DFQATT and CDR2 is SNEGSKA (reference sequence). V lost 3 bases and J 2 bases, leaving 7 bases between the germline ends. The CDR3 loop spans 12 amino acids. The CDR3 is CSASSQNYGYTF. CDR3 bases: TGCAGTGCTAGTTCCCAGAACTATGGCTACACCTTC.

The chain has TRBV19 and TRBJ2-1, with D possibly being TRBD1 or TRBD2 (5 bases each). The CDR3 has 14 amino acids. V was clipped by 5 bases and J by 6 bases, with 14 bases between them. CDR1 LNHDA and CDR2 SQIVND come from the germline V gene (reference sequence). CDR3 sequence: CASSEGRVPNEQFF. In DNA, the CDR3 is TGTGCCAGTAGTGAGGGCAGGGTCCCCAATGAGCAGTTCTTC.

The chain couples TRBV12-3 or TRBV12-4 to TRBJ2-7, with D tentatively TRBD1 (6 bases). V dropped 7 bases and J dropped 5 bases, with 15 bases sitting between them. This CDR3 spans 13 amino acids. This CDR3 reads CASTVQGLNEQYF. DNA for the CDR3: TGTGCCAGCACTGTCCAGGGGCTAAACGAGCAGTACTTC.

The rearrangement links TRBV5-1 to TRBJ1-1; no definite D call. There are 14 residues in the CDR3. Trimming took off 0 bases at V and 3 bases at J, with 9 bases between the two ends. The germline V gene encodes CDR1 SGHRS and CDR2 YFSETQ. The CDR3 bases are TGCGCCAGCAGCTTGGACGGTGTAGACACTGAAGCTTTCTTT. Translation gives CASSLDGVDTEAFF.

This sequence joins TRBV27 and TRBJ2-5; 7 bases are shared with TRBD2. After removal of 3 bases from V and 7 bases from J, the junction contained 5 bases not matched to a gene. This CDR3 is built from 13 residues. The germline gives CDR1 MNHEY, CDR2 SMNVEV (reference sequence). CDR3 loop: CASSLVASGTQYF. CDR3 DNA sequence: TGTGCCAGCAGTTTGGTGGCTAGCGGGACCCAGTACTTC.

The chain carries TRBV7-6 and TRBJ1-1; D uncertain. Germline loops: CDR1 SGHVS, CDR2 FNYEAQ. V was shortened by 5 bases and J by 3 bases, with 16 bases between the two germline ends. This CDR3 has 15 residues. Here the CDR3 DNA reads TGTGCCAGCAGCCCTCGACCGGACCGGGACACTGAAGCTTTCTTT. It yields the protein CASSPRPDRDTEAFF.

The rearrangement links TRBV4-1 to TRBJ2-2; 8 nucleotides match TRBD2. Germline loops: CDR1 MGHRA, CDR2 YSYEKL. The CDR3 spans 19 residues. V shed 2 bases, J shed 0 bases, and the junction held 11 bases outside the gene matches. The CDR3 region has the DNA TGCGCCAGCAGCCAATTTATGGTCGGGGGGGATGCGAACACCGGGGAGCTGTTTTTT. Translating it yields CASSQFMVGGDANTGELFF.

The chain combines TRBV9 with TRBJ1-1, with 7 positions matching TRBD1. Germline V gives CDR1 SGDLS, CDR2 YYNGEE. The CDR3 is 12 residues long. V lost 3 bases, J lost 5 bases, and 1 base stayed unmatched. DNA for the CDR3: TGTGCCAGCAGCGCACAGGGGACTGAAGCTTTCTTT. Translation gives CASSAQGTEAFF.

This chain joins TRBV5-4 and TRBJ2-3; D unresolved. The CDR3 is 14 residues long. V was trimmed by 5 bases and J by 0 bases, leaving 10 bases between them. From germline, CDR1 is SGHNT and CDR2 YYREEE (reference sequence). In DNA form, the CDR3 reads TGTGCCAGCAGTTCCGCTCTAAGCACAGATACGCAGTATTTT. Translation: CASSSALSTDTQYF. The entire variable domain, with the rest obtained from reference TRBV5-4 and TRBJ2-3, is as follows: ETGVTQSPTHLIKTRGQQVTLRCSSQSGHNTVSWYQQALGQGPQFIFQYYREEENGRGNFPPRFSGLQFPNYSSELNVNALELDDSALYLCASSSALSTDTQYFGPGTRLTVL.